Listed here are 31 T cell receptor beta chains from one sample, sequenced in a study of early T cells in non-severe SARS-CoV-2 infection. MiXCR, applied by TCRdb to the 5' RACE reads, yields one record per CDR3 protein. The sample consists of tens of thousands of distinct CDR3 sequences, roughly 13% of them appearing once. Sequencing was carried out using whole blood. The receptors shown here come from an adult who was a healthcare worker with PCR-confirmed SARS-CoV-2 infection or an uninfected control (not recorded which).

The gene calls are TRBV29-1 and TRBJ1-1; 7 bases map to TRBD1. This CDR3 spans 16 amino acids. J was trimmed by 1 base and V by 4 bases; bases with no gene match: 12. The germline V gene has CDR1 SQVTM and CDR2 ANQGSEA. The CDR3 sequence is CSVGGTRQGSNTEAFF. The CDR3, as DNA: TGCAGCGTTGGTGGGACCCGACAGGGATCGAACACTGAAGCTTTCTTT. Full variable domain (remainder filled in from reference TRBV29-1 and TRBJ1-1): SAVISQKPSRDICQRGTSLTIQCQVDSQVTMMFWYRQQPGQSLTLIATANQGSEATYESGFVIDKFPISRPNLTFSTLTVSNMSPEDSSIYLCSVGGTRQGSNTEAFFGQGTRLTVV.

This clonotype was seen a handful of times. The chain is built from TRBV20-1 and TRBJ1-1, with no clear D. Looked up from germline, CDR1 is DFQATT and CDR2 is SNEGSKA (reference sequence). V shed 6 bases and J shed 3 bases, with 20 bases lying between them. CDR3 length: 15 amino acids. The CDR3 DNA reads TGCAGTGCCATCCTTTTGGCAGGCGGTTACACTGAAGCTTTCTTT. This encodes CSAILLAGGYTEAFF.

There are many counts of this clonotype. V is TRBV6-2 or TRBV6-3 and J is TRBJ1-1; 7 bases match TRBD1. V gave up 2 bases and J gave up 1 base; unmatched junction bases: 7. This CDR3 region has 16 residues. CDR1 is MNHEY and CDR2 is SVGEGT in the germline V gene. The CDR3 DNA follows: TGTGCCAGCAGTTACGGACAGGCGGATTGGAACACTGAAGCTTTCTTT. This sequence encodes CASSYGQADWNTEAFF.

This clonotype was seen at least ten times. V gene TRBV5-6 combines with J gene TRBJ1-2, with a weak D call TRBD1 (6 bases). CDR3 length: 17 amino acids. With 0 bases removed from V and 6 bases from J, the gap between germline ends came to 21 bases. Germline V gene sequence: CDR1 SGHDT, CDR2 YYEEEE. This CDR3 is CASSLATTGFRRNGYTF. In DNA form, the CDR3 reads TGTGCCAGCAGCTTGGCAACTACAGGGTTTCGTCGAAATGGCTACACCTTC.

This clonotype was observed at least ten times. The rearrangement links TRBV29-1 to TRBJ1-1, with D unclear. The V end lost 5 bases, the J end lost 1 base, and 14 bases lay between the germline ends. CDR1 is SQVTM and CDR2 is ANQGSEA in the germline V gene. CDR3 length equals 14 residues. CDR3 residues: CSVQLRTANTEAFF. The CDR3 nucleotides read TGCAGCGTTCAACTGCGGACGGCGAACACTGAAGCTTTCTTT.

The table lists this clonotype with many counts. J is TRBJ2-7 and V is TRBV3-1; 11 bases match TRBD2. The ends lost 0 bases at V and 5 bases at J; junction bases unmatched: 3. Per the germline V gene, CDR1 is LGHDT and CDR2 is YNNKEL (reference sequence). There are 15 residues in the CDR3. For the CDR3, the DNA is TGTGCCAGCAGCCAAGACGGGACTAGCGGCCACGAGCAGTACTTC. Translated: CASSQDGTSGHEQYF.

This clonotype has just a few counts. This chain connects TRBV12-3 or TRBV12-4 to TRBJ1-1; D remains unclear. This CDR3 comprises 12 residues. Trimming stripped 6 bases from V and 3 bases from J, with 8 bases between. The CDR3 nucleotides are TGTGCCAGCAGACTGTCATACACTGAAGCTTTCTTT. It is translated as CASRLSYTEAFF.

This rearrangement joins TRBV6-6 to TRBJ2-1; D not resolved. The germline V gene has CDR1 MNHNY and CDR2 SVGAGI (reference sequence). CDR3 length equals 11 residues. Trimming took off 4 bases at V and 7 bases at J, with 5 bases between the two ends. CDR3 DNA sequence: TGTGCCAGCAGTTCCGGTAATGAGCAGTTCTTC. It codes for CASSSGNEQFF.

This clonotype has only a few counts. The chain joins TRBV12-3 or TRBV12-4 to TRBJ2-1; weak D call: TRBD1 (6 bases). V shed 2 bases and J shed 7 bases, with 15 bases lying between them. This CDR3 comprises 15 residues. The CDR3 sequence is CASSLRRGRGNEQFF. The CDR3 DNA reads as TGTGCCAGCAGTTTACGCCGGGGCAGGGGTAATGAGCAGTTCTTC.

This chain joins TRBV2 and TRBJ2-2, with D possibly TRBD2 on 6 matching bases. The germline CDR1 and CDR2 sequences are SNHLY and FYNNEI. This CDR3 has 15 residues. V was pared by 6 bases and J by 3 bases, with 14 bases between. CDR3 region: CASREGRADTGELFF. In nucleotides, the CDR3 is TGTGCCAGCAGGGAGGGACGGGCGGACACCGGGGAGCTGTTTTTT.

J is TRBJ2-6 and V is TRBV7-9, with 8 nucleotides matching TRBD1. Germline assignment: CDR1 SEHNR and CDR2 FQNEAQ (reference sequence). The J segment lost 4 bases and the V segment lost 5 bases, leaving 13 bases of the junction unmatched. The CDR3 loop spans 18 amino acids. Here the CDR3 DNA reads TGTGCCAGCAGCCTCTGGCGTGGACAGGGTTCCGGGGCCAACGTCCTGACTTTC. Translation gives CASSLWRGQGSGANVLTF. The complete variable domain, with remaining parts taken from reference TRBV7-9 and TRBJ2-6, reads DTGVSQNPRHKITKRGQNVTFRCDPISEHNRLYWYRQTLGQGPEFLTYFQNEAQLEKSRLLSDRFSAERPKGSFSTLEIQRTEQGDSAMYLCASSLWRGQGSGANVLTFGAGSRLTVL.

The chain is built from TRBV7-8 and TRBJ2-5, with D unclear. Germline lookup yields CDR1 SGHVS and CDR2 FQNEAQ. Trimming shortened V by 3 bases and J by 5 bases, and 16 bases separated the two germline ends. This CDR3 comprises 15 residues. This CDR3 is CASSLLQALGETQYF. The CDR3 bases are TGTGCCAGCAGCTTGCTCCAGGCCCTGGGGGAGACCCAGTACTTC.

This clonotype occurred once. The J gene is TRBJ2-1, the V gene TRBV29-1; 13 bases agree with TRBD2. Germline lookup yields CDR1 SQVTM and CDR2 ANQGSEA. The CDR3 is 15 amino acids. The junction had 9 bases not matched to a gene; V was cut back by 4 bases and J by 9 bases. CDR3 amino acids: CSVVPALAGGSEQFF. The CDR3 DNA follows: TGCAGCGTTGTTCCGGCACTAGCGGGGGGGAGTGAGCAGTTCTTC.

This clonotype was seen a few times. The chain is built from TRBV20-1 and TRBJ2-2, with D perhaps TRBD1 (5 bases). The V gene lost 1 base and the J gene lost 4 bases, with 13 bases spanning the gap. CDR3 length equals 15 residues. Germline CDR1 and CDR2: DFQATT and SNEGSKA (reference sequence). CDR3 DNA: TGCAGTGCTAGAGCTGGGGCAGAGACCACCGGGGAGCTGTTTTTT. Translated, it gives CSARAGAETTGELFF.

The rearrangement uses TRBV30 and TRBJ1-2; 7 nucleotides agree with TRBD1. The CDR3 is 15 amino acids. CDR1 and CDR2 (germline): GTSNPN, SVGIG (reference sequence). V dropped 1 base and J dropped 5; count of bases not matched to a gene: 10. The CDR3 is CAWSGLGTADYGYTF. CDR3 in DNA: TGTGCCTGGAGTGGCCTCGGGACAGCCGATTATGGCTACACCTTC. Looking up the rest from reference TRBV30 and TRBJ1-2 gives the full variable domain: SQTIHQWPATLVQPVGSPLSLECTVEGTSNPNLYWYRQAAGRGLQLLFYSVGIGQISSEVPQNLSASRPQDRQFILSSKKLLLSDSGFYLCAWSGLGTADYGYTFGSGTRLTVV.

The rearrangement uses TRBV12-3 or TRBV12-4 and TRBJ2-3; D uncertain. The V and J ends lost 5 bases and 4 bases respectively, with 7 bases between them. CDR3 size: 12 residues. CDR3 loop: CASSLNADTQYF. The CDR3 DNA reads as TGTGCCAGCAGTCTCAACGCAGATACGCAGTATTTT.

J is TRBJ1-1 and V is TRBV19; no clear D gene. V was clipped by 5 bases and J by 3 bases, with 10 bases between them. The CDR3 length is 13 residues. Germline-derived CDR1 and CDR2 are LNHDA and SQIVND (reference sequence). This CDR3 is CASSEDRDTEAFF. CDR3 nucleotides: TGTGCCAGTAGTGAGGATAGGGACACTGAAGCTTTCTTT.

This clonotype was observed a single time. Written as DNA, the CDR3 is TGTGCCAGCAGCCCCGCGGGGGGGCGCACAGATACGCAGTATTTT. This codes for CASSPAGGRTDTQYF. This chain joins TRBV5-4 and TRBJ2-3; 9 nucleotides agree with TRBD2. There are 15 residues in the CDR3. The ends lost 4 bases at V and 1 base at J; junction bases unmatched: 4. CDR1 SGHNT and CDR2 YYREEE come from the germline V gene (reference sequence).

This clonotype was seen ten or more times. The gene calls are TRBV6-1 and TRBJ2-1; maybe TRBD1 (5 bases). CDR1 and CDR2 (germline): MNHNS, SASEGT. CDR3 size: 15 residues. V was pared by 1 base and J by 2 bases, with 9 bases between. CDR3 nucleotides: TGTGCCAGCAGTGAAGGTTTCAGGGCCTACAATGAGCAGTTCTTC. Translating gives CASSEGFRAYNEQFF.

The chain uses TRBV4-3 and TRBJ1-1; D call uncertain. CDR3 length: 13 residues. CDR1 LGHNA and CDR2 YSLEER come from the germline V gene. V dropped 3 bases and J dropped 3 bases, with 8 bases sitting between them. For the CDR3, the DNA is TGCGCCAGCAGCCACGACGGCTACACTGAAGCTTTCTTT. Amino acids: CASSHDGYTEAFF.

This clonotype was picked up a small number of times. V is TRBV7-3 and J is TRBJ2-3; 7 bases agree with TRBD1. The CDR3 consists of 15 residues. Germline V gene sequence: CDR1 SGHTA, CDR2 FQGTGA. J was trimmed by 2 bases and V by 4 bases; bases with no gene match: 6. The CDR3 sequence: CASSSAGTATDTQYF. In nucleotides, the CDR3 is TGTGCCAGCAGCTCAGCCGGGACAGCCACAGATACGCAGTATTTT.

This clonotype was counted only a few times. The CDR3 here is CASSPQAVSYEQYF. The CDR3 nucleotides are TGTGCCAGCAGCCCCCAAGCTGTGTCCTACGAGCAGTACTTC. The rearrangement uses TRBV9 and TRBJ2-7; D gene unclear. The V gene lost 4 bases and the J gene lost 1 base, with 12 bases spanning the gap. The CDR3 totals 14 residues. Germline loops: CDR1 SGDLS, CDR2 YYNGEE.

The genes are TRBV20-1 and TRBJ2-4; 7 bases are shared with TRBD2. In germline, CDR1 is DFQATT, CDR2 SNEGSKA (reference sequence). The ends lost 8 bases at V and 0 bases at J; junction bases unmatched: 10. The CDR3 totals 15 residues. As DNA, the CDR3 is TGCAGTCTACTGGAGAGCGGGGTAGCCAAAAACATTCAGTACTTC. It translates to CSLLESGVAKNIQYF.

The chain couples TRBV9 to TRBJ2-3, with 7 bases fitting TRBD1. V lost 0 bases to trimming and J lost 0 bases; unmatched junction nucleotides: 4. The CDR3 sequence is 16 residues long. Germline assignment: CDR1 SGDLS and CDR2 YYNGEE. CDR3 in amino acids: CASSVAGQASTDTQYF. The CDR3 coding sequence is TGTGCCAGCAGCGTAGCCGGACAGGCTAGCACAGATACGCAGTATTTT.

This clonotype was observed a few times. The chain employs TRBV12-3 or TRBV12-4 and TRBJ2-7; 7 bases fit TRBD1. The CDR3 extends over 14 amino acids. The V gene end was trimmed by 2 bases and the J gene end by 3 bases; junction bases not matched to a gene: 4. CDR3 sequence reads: CASSLYPGGYEQYF. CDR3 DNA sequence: TGTGCCAGCAGTTTATACCCAGGGGGCTACGAGCAGTACTTC.

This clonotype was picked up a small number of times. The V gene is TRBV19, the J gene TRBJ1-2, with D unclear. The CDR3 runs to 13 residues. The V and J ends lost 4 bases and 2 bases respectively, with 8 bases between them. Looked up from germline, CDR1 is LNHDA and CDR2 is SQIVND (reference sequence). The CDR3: CASSTGPNYGYTF. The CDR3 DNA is TGTGCCAGTAGTACCGGCCCGAACTATGGCTACACCTTC. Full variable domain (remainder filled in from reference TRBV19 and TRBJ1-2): DGGITQSPKYLFRKEGQNVTLSCEQNLNHDAMYWYRQDPGQGLRLIYYSQIVNDFQKGDIAEGYSVSREKKESFPLTVTSAQKNPTAFYLCASSTGPNYGYTFGSGTRLTVV.

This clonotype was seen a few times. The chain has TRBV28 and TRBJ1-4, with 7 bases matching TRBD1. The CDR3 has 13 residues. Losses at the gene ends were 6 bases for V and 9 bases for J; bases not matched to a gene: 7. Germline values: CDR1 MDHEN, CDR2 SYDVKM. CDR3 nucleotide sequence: TGTGCCAGCAGACCCACAGGGGATAAAAAACTGTTTTTT. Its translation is CASRPTGDKKLFF.

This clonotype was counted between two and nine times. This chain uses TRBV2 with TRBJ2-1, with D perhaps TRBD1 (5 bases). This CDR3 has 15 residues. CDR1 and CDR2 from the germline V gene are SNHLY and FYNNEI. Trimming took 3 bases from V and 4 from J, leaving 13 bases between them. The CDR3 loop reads CASSETARPYNEQFF. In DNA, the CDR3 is TGTGCCAGCAGTGAGACAGCCCGGCCATACAATGAGCAGTTCTTC.

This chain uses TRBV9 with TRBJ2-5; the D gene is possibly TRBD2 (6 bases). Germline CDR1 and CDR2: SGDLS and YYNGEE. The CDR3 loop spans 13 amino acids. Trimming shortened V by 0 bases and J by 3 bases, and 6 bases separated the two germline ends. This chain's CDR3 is CASSVGGEETQYF. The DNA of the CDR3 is TGTGCCAGCAGCGTAGGCGGGGAAGAGACCCAGTACTTC. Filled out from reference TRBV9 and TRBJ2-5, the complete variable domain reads DSGVTQTPKHLITATGQRVTLRCSPRSGDLSVYWYQQSLDQGLQFLIQYYNGEERAKGNILERFSAQQFPDLHSELNLSSLELGDSALYFCASSVGGEETQYFGPGTRLLVL.

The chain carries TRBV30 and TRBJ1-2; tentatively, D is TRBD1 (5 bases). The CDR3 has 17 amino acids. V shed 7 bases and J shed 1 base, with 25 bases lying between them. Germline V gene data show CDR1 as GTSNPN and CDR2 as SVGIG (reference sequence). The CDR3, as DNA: TGTGCCTTTCGTCCCGGGGGGACTACACTTTTTAACTATGGCTACACCTTC. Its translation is CAFRPGGTTLFNYGYTF.

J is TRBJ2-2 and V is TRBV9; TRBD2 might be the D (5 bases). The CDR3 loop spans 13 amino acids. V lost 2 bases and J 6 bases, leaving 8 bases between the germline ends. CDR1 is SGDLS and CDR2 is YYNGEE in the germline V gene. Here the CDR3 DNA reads TGTGCCAGCAGCGTGGAGGCGGCCGGGGAGCTGTTTTTT. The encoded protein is CASSVEAAGELFF.